This entry lists 29 T cell receptor beta chains sequenced from one sample in a study of shared clonotypes between healthy human individuals. Sequencing was performed with immunoSEQ multiplex PCR; in TCRdb, only in-frame clones are kept and a portion is missing. The sample records approximately 2,000,000 clones, approximately 92% being singletons. Terminally differentiated effector memory CD45RA+ cells were left out of the naive CD8 fraction, which was CD45RO-negative and positively selected for CCR7. Material: naive CD8+ T cells from PBMCs. Receptor source: a man aged 18 to 30 in good health. Some clones in this sample may be carry-over from other donors' samples.

The V gene is TRBV7-3, the J gene TRBJ2-1; 8 bases align to TRBD2. The CDR3 sequence is 13 residues long. V trimming: 5 bases; J trimming: 6 bases; junction bases outside the gene matches: 3. Germline V lookup: CDR1 SGHTA, CDR2 FQGTGA. CDR3 nucleotides: TGTGCCAGCAGCCACGGACTAGCCAATGAGCAGTTCTTC. Translated, it gives CASSHGLANEQFF.

The chain combines TRBV19 with TRBJ2-3; D may be TRBD1 or TRBD2 (5 bases each). Germline V lookup: CDR1 LNHDA, CDR2 SQIVND (reference sequence). The V and J ends lost 3 bases and 0 bases respectively, with 10 bases between them. CDR3 length: 15 residues. Here the CDR3 reads CASSIPGASTDTQYF. The CDR3 DNA is TGTGCCAGTAGTATTCCCGGGGCTAGCACAGATACGCAGTATTTT.

The chain recombines TRBV28 with TRBJ2-5, with 8 bases matching TRBD2. Trimming cost V 3 bases and J 5 bases; bases outside gene matches: 11. This CDR3 region has 16 residues. Germline CDR1 is MDHEN and CDR2 is SYDVKM. The CDR3 sequence is CASSLESGSLRETQYF. CDR3 nucleotides: TGTGCCAGCAGTTTGGAGAGCGGGAGCCTCCGCGAGACCCAGTACTTC.

V usage is TRBV27 and J usage is TRBJ1-5; tentative D call: TRBD1 (5 bases). The CDR3 is 14 amino acids. V lost 0 bases and J 5 bases, leaving 8 bases between the germline ends. Germline loops: CDR1 MNHEY, CDR2 SMNVEV (reference sequence). CDR3 protein: CASSLSREYQPQHF. Written as DNA, the CDR3 is TGTGCCAGCAGTTTATCCAGGGAATATCAGCCCCAGCATTTT.

CDR3 amino acids: CASTLAGSYEQYF. The CDR3 nucleotides are TGTGCCAGCACACTAGCGGGGTCCTACGAGCAGTACTTC. The chain links TRBV28 to TRBJ2-7; 10 nucleotides align to TRBD2. The trim removed 7 bases at V and 1 base at J, leaving 1 base unmatched. This CDR3 has 13 residues. Germline CDR1 MDHEN, CDR2 SYDVKM.

The chain joins TRBV7-7 to TRBJ2-5, with 11 bases matching TRBD2. This CDR3 is built from 16 residues. The germline gives CDR1 SSHAT, CDR2 FNYEAQ (reference sequence). V lost 1 base to trimming and J lost 5 bases; unmatched junction nucleotides: 6. The CDR3 sequence is CASSLETSGRGETQYF. In DNA form, the CDR3 reads TGTGCCAGCAGCTTAGAAACTAGCGGGAGAGGGGAGACCCAGTACTTC.

The chain links TRBV4-3 to TRBJ2-3; D gene unclear. CDR3 length: 17 residues. Germline values: CDR1 LGHNA, CDR2 YSLEER. Trimming took 0 bases from V and 2 from J, leaving 15 bases between them. The CDR3 nucleotides read TGCGCCAGCAGCCAAGAGCCCGCTAGACACTACACAGATACGCAGTATTTT. Its protein product is CASSQEPARHYTDTQYF.

The chain combines TRBV28 with TRBJ2-5; weak D call: TRBD2 (5 bases). The V and J ends lost 3 bases and 1 base respectively, with 9 bases between them. Germline V gene lookup returns CDR1 MDHEN and CDR2 SYDVKM. The CDR3 is made up of 14 amino acids. CDR3 bases: TGTGCCAGCAGTTTTACTAGGGCCCAAGAGACCCAGTACTTC. Its protein product is CASSFTRAQETQYF.

On this clone: The sample has other DNA sequences that encode this CDR3 too. The genes are TRBV19 and TRBJ2-1, with 7 bases fitting TRBD1. The CDR3 extends over 15 amino acids. The germline V gene encodes CDR1 LNHDA and CDR2 SQIVND (reference sequence). Unmatched junction bases numbered 3, after V lost 1 base and J lost 3 bases. CDR3 protein: CASSIGQGFYNEQFF. CDR3 in DNA: TGTGCCAGTAGTATAGGACAGGGATTCTACAATGAGCAGTTCTTC.

This chain uses TRBV2 with TRBJ1-2, with D perhaps matching TRBD1 (5 bases). The CDR3 totals 16 residues. Trimming took 4 bases from V and 3 from J, leaving 18 bases between them. Germline lookup yields CDR1 SNHLY and CDR2 FYNNEI. The DNA of the CDR3 is TGTGCCAGCAGTGCCACGGCAGGGAACGTGGACTATGGCTACACCTTC. This codes for CASSATAGNVDYGYTF.

The table lists this clone with a few counts. The rearrangement links TRBV4-1 to TRBJ1-1, with a weak D call TRBD1 (5 bases). V was cut by 6 bases and J by 3 bases, with 14 bases left in between. Germline V gene sequence: CDR1 MGHRA, CDR2 YSYEKL. The CDR3 runs 14 residues. CDR3 sequence reads: CASRARETHTEAFF. In DNA, the CDR3 is TGCGCCAGCAGGGCCAGGGAGACTCACACTGAAGCTTTCTTT.

The genes are TRBV28 and TRBJ2-7; D may be TRBD2 (5 bases). CDR1 MDHEN and CDR2 SYDVKM come from the germline V gene. V lost 2 bases and J 7 bases, leaving 12 bases between the germline ends. The CDR3 spans 13 residues. CDR3 DNA: TGTGCCAGCAGTTTAAGAGGGATCGGGGAGCAGTACTTC. This translates into CASSLRGIGEQYF.

As regards this clone: Other nucleotide sequences in the sample specify the same CDR3. J is TRBJ2-7 and V is TRBV9, with D perhaps matching TRBD2 (5 bases). V was pared by 0 bases and J by 0 bases, with 7 bases between. CDR1 and CDR2 from the germline V gene are SGDLS and YYNGEE. This CDR3 is built from 14 residues. CDR3 in amino acids: CASSVGGLSYEQYF. The CDR3 region has the DNA TGTGCCAGCAGCGTAGGAGGACTCTCCTACGAGCAGTACTTC. The full variable domain, its missing parts supplied by reference TRBV9 and TRBJ2-7, is DSGVTQTPKHLITATGQRVTLRCSPRSGDLSVYWYQQSLDQGLQFLIQYYNGEERAKGNILERFSAQQFPDLHSELNLSSLELGDSALYFCASSVGGLSYEQYFGPGTRLTVT.

The rearrangement links TRBV7-9 to TRBJ2-7; D may be TRBD1 or TRBD2 (5 bases each). The V gene's germline CDR1 is SEHNR and CDR2 FQNEAQ (reference sequence). V lost 5 bases, J lost 2 bases, and 25 bases lay in between. The CDR3 length is 18 residues. In DNA, the CDR3 is TGTGCCAGCAGCCCCTCCTCCGGGCCCGGGGCTTCTACCTACGAGCAGTACTTC. Encoded protein: CASSPSSGPGASTYEQYF.

This clone has a single count. The V gene is TRBV19, the J gene TRBJ2-7; the match to TRBD2 covers 12 bases. The germline V gene has CDR1 LNHDA and CDR2 SQIVND (reference sequence). The CDR3 has 18 amino acids. V was pared by 5 bases and J by 6 bases, with 17 bases of the junction left unmatched. In DNA, the CDR3 is TGTGCCAGTAGTCCTCGACTAGCGGGAGAGAAGTTGGGACGCGAGCAGTACTTC. This gives the protein CASSPRLAGEKLGREQYF.

The V and J genes are TRBV27 and TRBJ2-3; a possible D gene is TRBD2 (6 bases). The germline gives CDR1 MNHEY, CDR2 SMNVEV (reference sequence). This CDR3 contains 16 residues. V was shortened by 5 bases and J by 0 bases, with 15 bases between the two germline ends. CDR3 coding DNA: TGTGCCAGCAGTAGACTAGGGCGGTCTAGCACAGATACGCAGTATTTT. Its protein product is CASSRLGRSSTDTQYF.

This clone has a single count. The chain carries TRBV28 and TRBJ1-6; D ambiguous. This CDR3 is 14 amino acids long. Deletions cut 3 bases from V and 7 bases from J, with 10 bases between. Germline V gene lookup returns CDR1 MDHEN and CDR2 SYDVKM. CDR3 sequence reads: CASSFRGGNSPLHF. The CDR3 nucleotides read TGTGCCAGCAGTTTCCGGGGTGGCAATTCACCCCTCCACTTT.

This chain links TRBV27 with TRBJ2-3; 7 bases fit TRBD2. The trim removed 3 bases at V and 6 bases at J, leaving 6 bases unmatched. The CDR3 loop spans 14 amino acids. The germline CDR1 and CDR2 sequences are MNHEY and SMNVEV (reference sequence). CDR3 in DNA: TGTGCCAGCAGTTTCCGGACTAGGGATGATACGCAGTATTTT. Translating gives CASSFRTRDDTQYF.

The table lists this clone with a few counts. This may be a read error, as it is one base from a much larger clone. The identical CDR3 is also encoded by other nucleotide sequences in the sample. The chain links TRBV7-2 to TRBJ2-7; no reliable D call. Trimming pared 4 bases from V and 2 bases from J, leaving 3 bases between. Looked up from germline, CDR1 is SGHTA and CDR2 is FQGNSA. This CDR3 is 11 amino acids long. CDR3 nucleotides: TGTGCCAGCAGCTCCACCTACGAGCAGTACTTC. Amino acid sequence: CASSSTYEQYF.

Notes on this clone: This same CDR3 is encoded by further DNA sequences in the sample. The genes are TRBV4-1 and TRBJ2-7; 10 nucleotides line up with TRBD1. CDR3 length equals 14 residues. Germline CDR1 and CDR2: MGHRA and YSYEKL. Trimming took 6 bases from V and 2 from J; bases not matched to a gene: 4. This CDR3 reads CASSPGTGAYEQYF. CDR3 in DNA: TGCGCCAGCAGTCCCGGGACAGGGGCCTACGAGCAGTACTTC.

This chain links TRBV28 with TRBJ1-2; 9 nucleotides line up with TRBD1. The CDR3 extends over 12 amino acids. Per germline, CDR1 MDHEN and CDR2 SYDVKM. The ends lost 8 bases at V and 4 bases at J; junction bases unmatched: 2. The CDR3 region has the DNA TGTGCCAGCTTGGACAGGGGCTATGGCTACACCTTC. Translated: CASLDRGYGYTF.

CDR3 region: CASSLPRFGTEEPNYGYTF. Here the CDR3 DNA reads TGTGCCAGCAGTTTACCTCGGTTCGGGACAGAGGAACCTAACTATGGCTACACCTTC. This rearrangement joins TRBV28 to TRBJ1-2; TRBD1 agrees at 7 bases. The CDR3 covers 19 residues. Trimming cost V 2 bases and J 0 bases; bases outside gene matches: 15. Germline assignment: CDR1 MDHEN and CDR2 SYDVKM.

Points on this clone: The sample has other DNA sequences that encode this CDR3 too. The chain recombines TRBV7-8 with TRBJ2-7, with D uncertain. CDR3 length equals 13 residues. Trimming left V 5 bases short and J 3 bases short, with 11 bases between. Germline assignment: CDR1 SGHVS and CDR2 FQNEAQ. CDR3 nucleotides: TGTGCCAGCAGCCCTCGCCCTGACTACGAGCAGTACTTC. Amino acid sequence: CASSPRPDYEQYF.

The J gene is TRBJ2-1, the V gene TRBV10-3, with TRBD2 matching over 14 bases. Germline CDR1 ENHRY, CDR2 SYGVKD. The CDR3 sequence is 15 residues long. Trimming cost V 6 bases and J 7 bases; bases outside gene matches: 5. CDR3 in amino acids: CAIRSGTSGSNEQFF. The CDR3 DNA follows: TGTGCCATCAGGAGCGGGACTAGCGGGAGTAATGAGCAGTTCTTC.

Turning to this clone: The same CDR3 is also encoded by other DNA sequences in this sample. This sequence joins TRBV27 and TRBJ1-2; D gene uncertain. V lost 2 bases and J 8 bases, leaving 3 bases between the germline ends. This CDR3 region has 10 residues. Germline V CDR1 and CDR2: MNHEY, SMNVEV (reference sequence). This chain's CDR3 is CASSLSGYTF. The CDR3 nucleotides read TGTGCCAGCAGTTTAAGCGGCTACACCTTC.

This chain's CDR3 is CASELAGGPKNEQYF. The CDR3 nucleotides are TGTGCCAGCGAACTAGCGGGAGGGCCTAAGAACGAGCAGTACTTC. V usage is TRBV6-4 and J usage is TRBJ2-7, with 13 bases fitting TRBD2. The V gene's germline CDR1 is MRHNA and CDR2 SNTAGT. V trimming: 8 bases; J trimming: 5 bases; junction bases outside the gene matches: 9. CDR3 length: 15 amino acids.

The table lists this clone with a count of one. J is TRBJ1-1 and V is TRBV19, with 7 positions matching TRBD1. This CDR3 comprises 16 residues. The V and J ends lost 1 base and 1 base, in that order; junction bases with no gene match: 6. Germline CDR1 reads LNHDA; CDR2 reads SQIVND (reference sequence). CDR3 nucleotides: TGTGCCAGTAGTATAGGGACAGGCTTTGGGAACACTGAAGCTTTCTTT. Amino acid sequence: CASSIGTGFGNTEAFF. The variable domain in full, completed from reference TRBV19 and TRBJ1-1, reads DGGITQSPKYLFRKEGQNVTLSCEQNLNHDAMYWYRQDPGQGLRLIYYSQIVNDFQKGDIAEGYSVSREKKESFPLTVTSAQKNPTAFYLCASSIGTGFGNTEAFFGQGTRLTVV.

The genes are TRBV25-1 and TRBJ2-1, with D perhaps matching TRBD2 (6 bases). The CDR3 sequence is 17 residues long. With 7 bases removed from V and 0 bases from J, the gap between germline ends came to 19 bases. Germline V gives CDR1 MGHDK, CDR2 SYGVNS. For the CDR3, the DNA is TGTGCCAGCACTGCTTTTAGCGGACCGAGCTCCTACAATGAGCAGTTCTTC. Protein sequence: CASTAFSGPSSYNEQFF.

In DNA, the CDR3 is TGTGCCAGCAGCGCCCCCAGGGAATGGGATCAGCCCCAGCATTTT. It translates to CASSAPREWDQPQHF. The chain couples TRBV2 to TRBJ1-5, with D possibly matching TRBD1 (5 bases). V was cut by 6 bases and J by 5 bases, with 17 bases left in between. The CDR3 consists of 15 residues. Germline V gene sequence: CDR1 SNHLY, CDR2 FYNNEI.